One and the same sample provided the 31 T cell receptor beta chains below, sequenced in a study of T cells in Graves' hyperthyroidism and ophthalmopathy (dated by TCRdb to about 2019). The receptor library was made with multiplex PCR. Sequencing was performed on an Illumina HiSeq 2000. Amplification of TCR beta CDR3 regions was carried out from RNA transcripts. For the first round of RT-PCR on the TCR CDR3, the HTBI primer set was used together with the Qiagen OneStep RT-PCR kit. TCRdb reanalyzed the raw reads on its own, using fastp at Q25 for trimming and MiXCR for clone calling, and kept in-frame beta chains. Each CDR3 protein appears once, grouped with its most common genes and DNA. Across this sample there are more than 450,000 distinct CDR3 sequences, with roughly 21% seen only once. The top ten constitute approximately 48% of the sample. Material for sequencing was blood. The receptors here all came from a middle-aged man with Graves' ophthalmopathy.

The chain is built from TRBV7-9 and TRBJ2-7; D gene unclear. This CDR3 region has 14 residues. With 6 bases removed from V and 6 bases from J, the gap between germline ends came to 18 bases. Germline V lookup: CDR1 SEHNR, CDR2 FQNEAQ (reference sequence). The CDR3: CASRVPGPLGEQYF. Here the CDR3 DNA reads TGTGCCAGCAGGGTCCCGGGCCCCTTGGGCGAGCAGTACTTC.

This clonotype turned up a few times. The V gene is TRBV30, the J gene TRBJ2-5, with 9 bases identical to TRBD1. Germline-derived CDR1 and CDR2 are GTSNPN and SVGIG (reference sequence). V trimming: 5 bases; J trimming: 2 bases; junction bases outside the gene matches: 3. The CDR3 has 13 residues. CDR3 sequence (DNA): TGTGCCTGGGGGACAGGGAGACAAGAGACCCAGTACTTC. As protein: CAWGTGRQETQYF. The full variable domain, completed using reference TRBV30 and TRBJ2-5, is SQTIHQWPATLVQPVGSPLSLECTVEGTSNPNLYWYRQAAGRGLQLLFYSVGIGQISSEVPQNLSASRPQDRQFILSSKKLLLSDSGFYLCAWGTGRQETQYFGPGTRLLVL.

This clonotype was seen a few times. This chain uses TRBV7-6 with TRBJ2-7; TRBD2 matches at 7 bases. V lost 3 bases, J lost 1 base, and 3 bases stayed unmatched. CDR1 and CDR2 from the germline V gene are SGHVS and FNYEAQ. The length of the CDR3 is 14 residues. The CDR3 nucleotides read TGTGCCAGCAGCTTGCTAGCGGCTTCCTACGAGCAGTACTTC. This encodes CASSLLAASYEQYF.

This chain links TRBV9 with TRBJ2-2, with D possibly TRBD2 on 5 matching bases. V was clipped by 1 base and J by 7 bases, with 11 bases between them. The CDR3 contains 14 residues. Germline V lookup: CDR1 SGDLS, CDR2 YYNGEE. The CDR3 sequence: CASSVSGKHGELFF. The CDR3 DNA reads TGTGCCAGCAGCGTATCGGGGAAACACGGGGAGCTGTTTTTT.

This clonotype was seen more than once but under ten times. The rearrangement links TRBV5-1 to TRBJ1-4, with D possibly TRBD1 on 5 matching bases. Germline CDR1 is SGHRS and CDR2 is YFSETQ. The CDR3 totals 14 residues. V lost 4 bases, J lost 4 bases, and 11 bases lay in between. This chain's CDR3 is CASSEDTFNEKLFF. CDR3 in DNA: TGCGCCAGCAGCGAGGACACCTTTAATGAAAAACTGTTTTTT.

This clonotype was seen many times. The chain employs TRBV11-2 and TRBJ1-1, with D unresolved. CDR1 SGHAT and CDR2 FQNNGV come from the germline V gene. The V end was cut by 1 base, the J end by 4 bases, with 7 bases between. The CDR3 contains 13 residues. CDR3 in amino acids: CASSLVETTEAFF. The CDR3 bases are TGTGCCAGCAGCTTAGTTGAGACCACTGAAGCTTTCTTT.

This clonotype was seen a handful of times. One junction end disagrees with the germline gene, perhaps due to a read error. The V and J genes are TRBV7-2 and TRBJ1-5; no clear D gene. The CDR3 totals 13 residues. The germline gives CDR1 SGHTA, CDR2 FQGNSA. CDR3 residues: CASRLGLSQPQHF. CDR3 nucleotide sequence: TGTGCCAGCAGATTAGGGCTCAGTCAGCCCCAGCATTTT.

This clonotype was found a few times. The V call is TRBV3-1, the J call TRBJ1-6; D unclear. Trimming stripped 2 bases from V and 0 bases from J, with 8 bases between. Germline V CDR1 and CDR2: LGHDT, YNNKEL (reference sequence). The CDR3 is 16 residues long. CDR3 DNA: TGTGCCAGCAGCCAATTAAGAAGCTCCTATAATTCACCCCTCCACTTT. This encodes CASSQLRSSYNSPLHF.

The gene calls are TRBV2 and TRBJ1-5; the D gene is possibly TRBD1 (6 bases). The germline gives CDR1 SNHLY, CDR2 FYNNEI. V dropped 1 base and J dropped 7 bases, with 11 bases sitting between them. The CDR3 spans 14 residues. The CDR3 is CASSEGTVGQPQHF. Here the CDR3 DNA reads TGTGCCAGCAGTGAAGGGACAGTTGGCCAGCCCCAGCATTTT.

The chain carries TRBV11-2 and TRBJ2-7; 13 nucleotides match TRBD2. Trimming removed 5 bases from V and 2 bases from J; junction bases left unmatched: 15. The germline V gene encodes CDR1 SGHAT and CDR2 FQNNGV. The CDR3 sequence is 19 residues long. The CDR3 loop is CASSLLPGTSGIRTYEQYF. CDR3 DNA: TGTGCCAGCAGCCTCCTACCCGGGACTAGCGGGATCAGGACCTACGAGCAGTACTTC. Combining the CDR3 with reference TRBV11-2 and TRBJ2-7 gives the whole variable domain EAGVAQSPRYKIIEKRQSVAFWCNPISGHATLYWYQQILGQGPKLLIQFQNNGVVDDSQLPKDRFSAERLKGVDSTLKIQPAKLEDSAVYLCASSLLPGTSGIRTYEQYFGPGTRLTVT.

Concerning this clonotype: Since a much larger clone is just one base distant, this may be a read error. This rearrangement joins TRBV5-1 to TRBJ2-1; a weak D match, TRBD2 (5 bases). The DNA end is more similar to TRBJ2-7, so the J call may be wrong. The germline V gene has CDR1 SGHRS and CDR2 YFSETQ. The CDR3 spans 15 residues. The CDR3 bases are TGCGCCAGCAGCCTGTCAGCGGATACCTACAATGAGCAGTACTTC. Its protein is CASSLSADTYNEQYF.

In this sample, this clonotype turned up many times. This chain uses TRBV5-4 with TRBJ2-1; D is uncertain. CDR3 size: 13 residues. Germline values: CDR1 SGHNT, CDR2 YYREEE (reference sequence). Between the trimmed V and J ends, which lost 2 bases and 8 bases, there was a span of 11 bases. This CDR3 is CASSLPNRDEQFF. Here the CDR3 DNA reads TGTGCCAGCAGCTTACCAAACCGGGATGAGCAGTTCTTC.

The V and J genes are TRBV19 and TRBJ2-7; the D gene is possibly TRBD2 (7 bases). This CDR3 has 15 amino acids. CDR1 is LNHDA, CDR2 SQIVND, per germline (reference sequence). Deletions cut 1 base from V and 6 bases from J, with 16 bases between. Here the CDR3 reads CASSIVGGGLREQYF. The CDR3 nucleotides are TGTGCCAGTAGTATAGTTGGGGGGGGCCTCCGCGAGCAGTACTTC.

This clonotype was recorded a few times. The chain couples TRBV20-1 to TRBJ2-3; TRBD2 aligns across 8 bases. V dropped 7 bases and J dropped 4; count of bases not matched to a gene: 7. This CDR3 region has 13 residues. Germline V gene sequence: CDR1 DFQATT, CDR2 SNEGSKA (reference sequence). For the CDR3, the DNA is TGCAGTGGTTACCGGGAGGGTCCAGATACGCAGTATTTT. This sequence encodes CSGYREGPDTQYF.

As regards this clonotype: Relative to the germline gene, one junction end is altered; a read error may explain this. The rearrangement uses TRBV2 and TRBJ1-2; maybe TRBD1 (6 bases). This CDR3 contains 15 residues. CDR1 and CDR2 (germline): SNHLY, FYNNEI. The CDR3 sequence is CASSKAGTLRGGYTF. The CDR3 nucleotides are TGTGCCAGCAGTAAAGCAGGGACATTACGGGGAGGCTACACCTTC.

This clonotype was counted a few times. The chain links TRBV3-1 to TRBJ1-2; 7 bases agree with TRBD1. J was trimmed by 7 bases and V by 4 bases; bases with no gene match: 12. The CDR3 totals 15 residues. Per germline, CDR1 LGHDT and CDR2 YNNKEL (reference sequence). CDR3 nucleotides: TGTGCCAGCAGCCTTCAGACAGGGTCGGAAGGTGGCTACACCTTC. Encoded protein: CASSLQTGSEGGYTF.

This clonotype has only a few counts. The chain joins TRBV7-9 to TRBJ1-1, with 7 bases identical to TRBD1. The CDR3 has 13 residues. With V trimmed by 1 base and J by 8 bases, 4 bases remained unmatched. The V gene's germline CDR1 is SEHNR and CDR2 FQNEAQ (reference sequence). CDR3 amino acids: CASSLVGGMEAFF. As DNA, the CDR3 is TGTGCCAGCAGCTTAGTAGGGGGCATGGAAGCTTTCTTT.

This clonotype was detected a few times. The chain carries TRBV5-6 and TRBJ2-3, with 8 bases aligning to TRBD2. CDR1 SGHDT and CDR2 YYEEEE come from the germline V gene. There are 14 residues in the CDR3. V was clipped by 0 bases and J by 5 bases; unmatched bases: 2. The CDR3 DNA sequence: TGTGCCAGCAGCTTGGCCAGCGGGAGAGATACGCAGTATTTT. As protein: CASSLASGRDTQYF. Filled out from reference TRBV5-6 and TRBJ2-3, the complete variable domain reads DAGVTQSPTHLIKTRGQQVTLRCSPKSGHDTVSWYQQALGQGPQFIFQYYEEEERQRGNFPDRFSGHQFPNYSSELNVNALLLGDSALYLCASSLASGRDTQYFGPGTRLTVL.

The rearrangement uses TRBV7-8 and TRBJ2-1; D gene uncertain. Germline CDR1 reads SGHVS; CDR2 reads FQNEAQ. The length of the CDR3 is 17 residues. V was trimmed by 6 bases and J by 0 bases, leaving 18 bases between them. CDR3 protein: CASRQLAPGSSYNEQFF. The CDR3 DNA reads TGTGCCAGCAGGCAACTCGCTCCGGGTAGCTCCTACAATGAGCAGTTCTTC.

In this sample, this clonotype turned up a few times. The CDR3 DNA sequence: TGCGCCAGCAGCCAAGCGCAGGGGGCGCGTAACTATGGCTACACCTTC. It codes for CASSQAQGARNYGYTF. The chain carries TRBV4-3 and TRBJ1-2, with TRBD1 matching 8 bases. The V and J ends lost 1 base and 1 base, in that order; junction bases with no gene match: 5. Germline CDR1 and CDR2: LGHNA and YSLEER. The CDR3 contains 16 residues.

This clonotype has only a few counts. The chain recombines TRBV6-1 with TRBJ2-7, with 7 bases fitting TRBD1. The CDR3 runs 14 residues. Germline V gene data show CDR1 as MNHNS and CDR2 as SASEGT. The J segment lost 1 base and the V segment lost 7 bases, leaving 7 bases of the junction unmatched. The DNA of the CDR3 is TGTGCCAGCACCAGTAGACAGGGATCCTACGAGCAGTACTTC. Translated: CASTSRQGSYEQYF.

The chain has TRBV5-1 and TRBJ1-1, with 12 positions matching TRBD1. After removal of 4 bases from V and 1 base from J, the junction contained 14 bases not matched to a gene. Germline CDR1 and CDR2: SGHRS and YFSETQ. The CDR3 has 19 residues. The CDR3 DNA is TGCGCCAGCAGCCTCGGGACAGGGGGCGGACAATTGACGAACACTGAAGCTTTCTTT. Its translation: CASSLGTGGGQLTNTEAFF.

J is TRBJ2-1 and V is TRBV9, with TRBD2 identical over 9 bases. Germline CDR1 is SGDLS and CDR2 is YYNGEE. The CDR3 consists of 16 residues. Trimming at V came to 4 bases and at J to 7 bases, leaving 12 bases not matched to a gene. This CDR3 reads CASSPEAGGPMNEQFF. Written as DNA, the CDR3 is TGTGCCAGCAGCCCAGAGGCGGGAGGGCCCATGAATGAGCAGTTCTTC.

This clonotype was seen ten or more times. The chain couples TRBV20-1 to TRBJ2-3; TRBD2 agrees at 11 bases. Trimming at V came to 6 bases and at J to 2 bases, leaving 7 bases not matched to a gene. The CDR3 spans 15 residues. CDR1 is DFQATT and CDR2 is SNEGSKA in the germline V gene (reference sequence). In DNA form, the CDR3 reads TGCAGTGCCGGCCTAGCGGGAGGTCCCACAGATACGCAGTATTTT. Residues: CSAGLAGGPTDTQYF.

Only one count was recorded for this clonotype. The chain uses TRBV29-1 and TRBJ2-5; maybe TRBD2 (6 bases). Germline V gives CDR1 SQVTM, CDR2 ANQGSEA. This CDR3 has 12 residues. V was cut by 6 bases and J by 5 bases, with 13 bases left in between. As DNA, the CDR3 is TGCAGCGTGGAGGGCTACGGGGAGACCCAGTACTTC. Translated: CSVEGYGETQYF.

This clonotype was counted at least ten times. This sequence joins TRBV20-1 and TRBJ2-7; 12 nucleotides align to TRBD2. This CDR3 is built from 15 residues. Germline V lookup: CDR1 DFQATT, CDR2 SNEGSKA (reference sequence). J was trimmed by 5 bases and V by 3 bases; bases with no gene match: 8. CDR3 loop: CSASETSGGRDEQYF. CDR3 DNA: TGCAGTGCTAGTGAGACTAGCGGGGGAAGGGACGAGCAGTACTTC.

This clonotype showed up just a few times. The rearrangement links TRBV20-1 to TRBJ1-2; 7 nucleotides align to TRBD1. The CDR3 has 12 residues. Germline values: CDR1 DFQATT, CDR2 SNEGSKA (reference sequence). V shed 4 bases, J shed 7 bases, and the junction held 6 bases outside the gene matches. The CDR3 coding sequence is TGCAGTGCTATGAAGGGGGCAGGTGGCTACACCTTC. This encodes CSAMKGAGGYTF.

A word on this clonotype: A much more abundant neighbour one base away suggests this may be a read error. No conserved phenylalanine or tryptophan is present at the end of the CDR3, so a read error is the likely explanation. The gene calls are TRBV7-9 and TRBJ2-5; TRBD1 or TRBD2 may be the D gene (5 bases each). CDR1 is SEHNR and CDR2 is FQNEAQ in the germline V gene (reference sequence). V dropped 2 bases and J dropped 2 bases, with 15 bases sitting between them. This CDR3 is 16 amino acids long. CDR3 amino acids: CASSLKGDPRQETQYS. The DNA for the CDR3 is TGTGCCAGCAGCTTAAAAGGGGACCCCCGACAAGAGACCCAGTACTCC.

The chain links TRBV12-3 or TRBV12-4 to TRBJ1-2; D is uncertain. CDR3 size: 13 residues. The V gene lost 3 bases and the J gene lost 3 bases, with 8 bases spanning the gap. The CDR3 region is CASSFSGDYGYTF. In DNA, the CDR3 is TGTGCCAGCAGTTTCTCGGGTGACTATGGCTACACCTTC.

This clonotype has a count of ten or more. V and J are TRBV28 and TRBJ2-7; D remains unclear. Trimming removed 2 bases from V and 2 bases from J, with 10 bases in between. The CDR3 consists of 14 residues. CDR1 is MDHEN and CDR2 is SYDVKM in the germline V gene. The CDR3 loop is CASSLVHSTYEQYF. In DNA, the CDR3 is TGTGCCAGCAGTTTAGTGCACAGCACCTACGAGCAGTACTTC.

The chain recombines TRBV19 with TRBJ1-2, with TRBD1 as a possible D gene (6 bases). CDR1 LNHDA and CDR2 SQIVND come from the germline V gene (reference sequence). The ends were cut back, 4 bases at V and 6 bases at J, with 21 bases in the middle. The CDR3 sequence is 16 residues long. DNA of the CDR3: TGTGCCAGTAGTAGCTCCCAGGCGGGGGGCGAGCATGGCTACACCTTC. Amino acids: CASSSSQAGGEHGYTF.